This T cell receptor beta chain originates from a study of shared clonotypes between healthy human individuals. Regarding the study as a whole: Clonotypes shared by all four donors outscored non-shared clonotypes in generation probability.

The assay ran at deep level. Each cell subset's genomic DNA was divided evenly among several immunoSEQ plates. Profiled with immunoSEQ multiplex PCR; TCRdb holds only in-frame clones, not every one. Counted here are a few hundred thousand clones, 90% to 98% occurring once; the ten biggest clones make up 0.32%. This clone came up once. Its antigen is still unknown. Source material: memory CD8+ T cells sorted from blood. Subset specified: CD45RO+ cells pooled with CCR7-negative TemRA cells. The TCR comes from a man aged 25-45 years in good health.

CDR3: CASSLEGINTIYF. The CDR3 DNA follows: TGCGCCAGCAGCTTGGAGGGCATAAACACCATATATTTT. This chain links TRBV5-1 with TRBJ1-3; D is ambiguous. This CDR3 region has 13 residues. The germline CDR1 and CDR2 sequences are SGHRS and YFSETQ. Trimming left V 0 bases short and J 6 bases short, with 7 bases between.